This TCR beta chain was identified in a study of response to subunit inactivated influenza vaccine. This clonotype was counted at least ten times. TCRdb fed the RT-PCR reads into MiXCR, producing one record per CDR3 protein. The repertoire has hundreds of thousands of distinct CDR3 sequences, about 11% of them found once; the top ten carry 9.5% to 11%. The same data also went into a second study, on T cells expressing NK-cell markers. That work contributes: Scientists made TCR beta cDNA using 5'RACE template switching with UMIs. According to the study, TCR beta repertoires originated from sorted CD3+CD56+NKG2C+, CD3+CD56+NKG2C- and CD3+CD56-NKG2C+ T cells.

The sample was PBMCs from blood, taken on the day of vaccination. The clonotype was recovered from a man between 45 and 60 years old who received an inactivated influenza vaccine.

The CDR3 spells CASSQGVYSGNTIYF. The CDR3 coding sequence is TGTGCCAGCAGCCAGGGGGTTTACTCTGGAAACACCATATATTTT. The J gene is TRBJ1-3, the V gene TRBV4-2; possible D gene TRBD1, 5 bases. V gave up 3 bases and J gave up 0 bases, with 9 bases separating them. This CDR3 contains 15 residues. The germline CDR1 and CDR2 sequences are LGHNA and YNFKEQ.